The 28 T cell receptor beta chains listed next were all sequenced from one sample in a study of CD8 T cells in ankylosing spondylitis. TCRdb called the 5' RACE reads again in MiXCR, with one record for every CDR3 protein. The sample yields 200,000 to 250,000 distinct CDR3 sequences, less than 9.5% seen once. Specimen: blood, either unsorted or a sorted T cell fraction (not recorded which). Receptor source: a female donor with ankylosing spondylitis or in good health (not recorded which).

Regarding this clonotype: This could be a read error, since a much larger clone is one nucleotide away. This sequence joins TRBV7-9 and TRBJ2-7; tentatively, D is TRBD1 (6 bases). The CDR3 is made up of 13 amino acids. Germline values: CDR1 SEHNR, CDR2 FQNEAQ (reference sequence). The ends were cut back, 10 bases at V and 5 bases at J, with 18 bases in the middle. The CDR3 loop reads CANRLTGLDEQYF. The CDR3 DNA sequence: TGTGCCAACAGACTCACAGGGCTCGACGAGCAGTACTTC.

There are many counts of this clonotype. The chain links TRBV12-3 or TRBV12-4 to TRBJ2-5, with unresolved D. The CDR3 runs to 14 residues. The ends were cut back, 3 bases at V and 0 bases at J, with 8 bases in the middle. CDR3 in DNA: TGTGCCAGCAGTTTGAGTGGCGACCAAGAGACCCAGTACTTC. This gives the protein CASSLSGDQETQYF.

At least ten counts were recorded for this clonotype. This chain uses TRBV5-5 with TRBJ1-2; D call uncertain. Trimming took off 1 base at V and 5 bases at J, with 6 bases between the two ends. Germline V lookup: CDR1 SGHKS, CDR2 YYEKEE (reference sequence). CDR3 length: 12 amino acids. The CDR3 DNA is TGTGCCAGCAGCTTGCTCGGGTATGGCTACACCTTC. Protein sequence: CASSLLGYGYTF.

This clonotype was observed many times. The CDR3 region is CASSYYEGNYGYTF. The CDR3 DNA sequence: TGTGCCAGCAGCTATTACGAGGGTAACTATGGCTACACCTTC. The J gene is TRBJ1-2, the V gene TRBV7-2; D gene ambiguous. Trimming left V 4 bases short and J 1 base short, with 10 bases between. The length of the CDR3 is 14 residues. Germline CDR1 reads SGHTA; CDR2 reads FQGNSA.

The table lists this clonotype with many counts. The chain carries TRBV14 and TRBJ1-3; D remains unclear. Per the germline V gene, CDR1 is SGHDN and CDR2 is FVKESK. Trimming took off 4 bases at V and 7 bases at J, with 8 bases between the two ends. The CDR3 totals 12 residues. In DNA, the CDR3 is TGTGCCAGCAGCCCCCGCGGGAACACCATATATTTT. Translated: CASSPRGNTIYF.

This clonotype has ten or more counts. V usage is TRBV4-3 and J usage is TRBJ2-1, with 9 bases matching TRBD1. Germline V gives CDR1 LGHNA, CDR2 YSLEER. After removal of 2 bases from V and 5 bases from J, the junction contained 4 bases not matched to a gene. CDR3 length equals 15 residues. CDR3 bases: TGCGCCAGCAGCCAATTCCGGACAGGGGACAATGAGCAGTTCTTC. Amino acids: CASSQFRTGDNEQFF.

This clonotype has ten or more counts. V usage is TRBV14 and J usage is TRBJ2-1; TRBD2 might be the D (6 bases). Per germline, CDR1 SGHDN and CDR2 FVKESK. V lost 8 bases and J 4 bases, leaving 12 bases between the germline ends. CDR3 length equals 13 residues. The CDR3 DNA sequence: TGTGCCAGCCCGGGAGAGGCATACAATGAGCAGTTCTTC. Translation gives CASPGEAYNEQFF.

This clonotype was seen ten or more times. The chain is built from TRBV7-2 and TRBJ1-2, with 9 bases that match TRBD1. Germline CDR1 and CDR2: SGHTA and FQGNSA. V lost 5 bases, J lost 11 bases, and 9 bases stayed unmatched. The CDR3 is made up of 13 amino acids. The CDR3 coding sequence is TGTGCCAGCAGCCCTAGGGGGGACAGGGAATACACCTTC. As protein: CASSPRGDREYTF.

This clonotype was recorded a few times. The rearrangement uses TRBV7-2 and TRBJ2-1; D is unresolved. Germline lookup yields CDR1 SGHTA and CDR2 FQGNSA. Deletions cut 5 bases from V and 1 base from J, with 12 bases between. CDR3 length: 15 residues. CDR3 DNA: TGTGCCAGCAGCGCTGGCGCGGCATCCTACAATGAGCAGTTCTTC. It yields the protein CASSAGAASYNEQFF. The whole variable domain, remainder taken from reference TRBV7-2 and TRBJ2-1, is GAGVSQSPSNKVTEKGKDVELRCDPISGHTALYWYRQSLGQGLEFLIYFQGNSAPDKSGLPSDRFSAERTGGSVSTLTIQRTQQEDSAVYLCASSAGAASYNEQFFGPGTRLTVL.

This clonotype appeared many times. CDR3 protein: CASMGDADTQYF. The CDR3, as DNA: TGTGCCAGCATGGGGGATGCAGATACGCAGTATTTT. This sequence joins TRBV6-5 and TRBJ2-3; D is tentatively TRBD1 or TRBD2 (5 bases each). The germline V gene has CDR1 MNHEY and CDR2 SVGAGI. This CDR3 has 12 amino acids. V dropped 7 bases and J dropped 4 bases, with 9 bases sitting between them.

This clonotype was seen repeatedly, ten times or more. The V and J genes are TRBV13 and TRBJ2-2; D not resolved. Between the trimmed V and J ends, which lost 5 bases and 13 bases, there was a span of 14 bases. The CDR3 has 12 residues. Germline assignment: CDR1 PRHDT and CDR2 FYEKMQ (reference sequence). The CDR3 DNA sequence: TGTGCCAGCAGCCTAAGGTCGCCCACGCTGTTTTTT. It encodes CASSLRSPTLFF.

This clonotype was counted at least ten times. The chain recombines TRBV3-1 with TRBJ2-7; D unresolved. V was pared by 0 bases and J by 9 bases, with 15 bases between. Germline V gives CDR1 LGHDT, CDR2 YNNKEL (reference sequence). The CDR3 is 14 residues long. CDR3 in amino acids: CASSQDTFIYGQYF. CDR3 sequence (DNA): TGTGCCAGCAGCCAAGATACATTCATCTATGGGCAGTACTTC.

This clonotype was found a few times. The rearrangement uses TRBV7-2 and TRBJ1-5; D is ambiguous. V lost 1 base to trimming and J lost 6 bases, with 13 bases between them. Germline values: CDR1 SGHTA, CDR2 FQGNSA. This CDR3 has 15 residues. The CDR3 protein is CASSLGPGSPQPQHF. The CDR3 nucleotides are TGTGCCAGCAGCTTAGGGCCCGGGTCCCCTCAGCCCCAGCATTTT.

This clonotype was seen at least ten times. The rearrangement uses TRBV10-3 and TRBJ2-1; D is uncertain. Deletions cut 11 bases from V and 4 bases from J, with 15 bases between. Germline V gene lookup returns CDR1 ENHRY and CDR2 SYGVKD. The CDR3 consists of 13 residues. The DNA for the CDR3 is TGTGCCTCCCAAGGGCTCGATTACAATGAGCAGTTCTTC. Residues: CASQGLDYNEQFF.

This clonotype was counted at least ten times. The gene calls are TRBV20-1 and TRBJ2-4, with a possible D match to TRBD2 (5 bases). CDR3 length: 12 residues. The germline V and J ends were trimmed by 0 bases and 11 bases, with 11 bases remaining between them. Germline V gene sequence: CDR1 DFQATT, CDR2 SNEGSKA (reference sequence). CDR3: CSARDGLAVQYF. The CDR3 DNA sequence: TGCAGTGCTAGAGACGGGCTAGCAGTTCAGTACTTC.

This clonotype was observed at least ten times. V usage is TRBV12-3 or TRBV12-4 and J usage is TRBJ1-2, with 8 bases matching TRBD1. V was pared by 7 bases and J by 4 bases, with 5 bases of the junction left unmatched. The CDR3 runs to 13 residues. CDR3 sequence (DNA): TGTGCCAGCACCCAGGACAGGGCCTATGGCTACACCTTC. This gives the protein CASTQDRAYGYTF.

This clonotype has ten or more counts. The chain recombines TRBV20-1 with TRBJ2-2; tentative D call: TRBD2 (6 bases). V was clipped by 4 bases and J by 2 bases, with 11 bases between them. CDR1 is DFQATT, CDR2 SNEGSKA, per germline (reference sequence). The CDR3 has 14 amino acids. CDR3 amino acids: CSAKGLLNTGELFF. In DNA, the CDR3 is TGCAGTGCTAAGGGACTTCTTAACACCGGGGAGCTGTTTTTT.

This clonotype was seen at least ten times. J is TRBJ2-4 and V is TRBV15; no clear D. This CDR3 region has 15 residues. Trimming left V 0 bases short and J 7 bases short, with 13 bases between. Germline V CDR1 and CDR2: LNHNV, YYDKDF (reference sequence). The CDR3 sequence: CATSRDKASSNIQYF. In DNA form, the CDR3 reads TGTGCCACCAGCAGAGATAAGGCGAGTAGTAACATTCAGTACTTC.

This clonotype has at least ten counts. The chain combines TRBV7-9 with TRBJ2-2, with a tentative D call TRBD2 (7 bases). From germline, CDR1 is SEHNR and CDR2 FQNEAQ (reference sequence). This CDR3 comprises 15 residues. The ends were cut back, 7 bases at V and 8 bases at J, with 20 bases in the middle. CDR3 nucleotide sequence: TGTGCCAGCACCCCAGGCCGGGGGGCAGGAGGGGAGCTGTTTTTT. It encodes CASTPGRGAGGELFF.

Many counts were recorded for this clonotype. The genes are TRBV3-1 and TRBJ1-2; D is unclear. CDR1 LGHDT and CDR2 YNNKEL come from the germline V gene (reference sequence). V was shortened by 0 bases and J by 4 bases, with 12 bases between the two germline ends. This CDR3 is built from 15 residues. The CDR3 nucleotides read TGTGCCAGCAGCCAAGAATGGCAGGCGGGCTATGGCTACACCTTC. As protein: CASSQEWQAGYGYTF.

This clonotype was recorded many times. The chain has TRBV7-9 and TRBJ2-1; 7 bases line up with TRBD1. Per germline, CDR1 SEHNR and CDR2 FQNEAQ (reference sequence). The J segment lost 9 bases and the V segment lost 7 bases, leaving 6 bases of the junction unmatched. This CDR3 has 12 residues. CDR3 in amino acids: CASILNRGEQFF. The CDR3 DNA is TGTGCCAGCATCCTCAACAGGGGTGAGCAGTTCTTC.

This clonotype appeared many times. The genes are TRBV21-1 and TRBJ2-1; the table assigns TRBD2, which was not confirmed against the DNA. TRBV21-1 is tagged as a pseudogene. The CDR3 extends over 19 amino acids. The CDR3, as DNA: TGTGCCAGCAGCAAGGCCCCCGCCCAGGGACTAGCGGAAAAAAATGAGCAGTTCTTC. It is translated as CASSKAPAQGLAEKNEQFF.

Remarks on this clonotype: A much larger clone lies one base from this, so it may be a read error. This sequence joins TRBV20-1 and TRBJ2-5; D possibly corresponds to TRBD2 (5 bases). CDR1 and CDR2 from the germline V gene are DFQATT and SNEGSKA (reference sequence). V was pared by 6 bases and J by 5 bases, with 16 bases between. The CDR3 contains 13 residues. The CDR3 region is CSAEETGEETQYF. CDR3 DNA sequence: TGCAGTGCAGAGGAGACTGGGGAGGAGACCCAGTACTTC.

Details on this clonotype: A read error may explain this, as a much larger clone is one base away. CDR3 DNA: TGTGCCAGCAGTACCGGGACCCTGTCCTACGCGCAGTACTTC. This codes for CASSTGTLSYAQYF. The V and J genes are TRBV6-2 or TRBV6-3 and TRBJ2-7; D possibly matches TRBD1 or TRBD2 (5 bases each). Per the germline V gene, CDR1 is MNHEY and CDR2 is SVGEGT. The CDR3 is made up of 14 amino acids.

This clonotype occurred many times. The CDR3 DNA sequence: TGTGCCGCCGCAGCGATCCCCGGGACTAGCCTAGTGAATGAGCAGTTCTTC. Its translation: CAAAAIPGTSLVNEQFF. This chain links TRBV6-2 or TRBV6-3 with TRBJ2-1, with 9 positions matching TRBD2. CDR1 and CDR2 from the germline V gene are MNHEY and SVGEGT. The CDR3 loop spans 17 amino acids. The V and J ends lost 11 bases and 7 bases, in that order; junction bases with no gene match: 21.

The CDR3 DNA reads as TGTGCCAGCAGCCTTCCCGGGACAGTGGAAATTGACACCTTC. Translation gives CASSLPGTVEIDTF. The chain recombines TRBV7-9 with TRBJ1-2, with 7 nucleotides matching TRBD1. CDR3 length: 14 amino acids. Germline V gives CDR1 SEHNR, CDR2 FQNEAQ (reference sequence). V dropped 5 bases and J dropped 12; count of bases not matched to a gene: 15. Full variable domain (outside the CDR3, taken from reference TRBV7-9 and TRBJ1-2): DTGVSQNPRHKITKRGQNVTFRCDPISEHNRLYWYRQTLGQGPEFLTYFQNEAQLEKSRLLSDRFSAERPKGSFSTLEIQRTEQGDSAMYLCASSLPGTVEIDTFGSGTRLTVV.

The sample holds many counts of this clonotype. The V and J genes are TRBV5-1 and TRBJ2-7; D remains ambiguous. The CDR3 covers 15 residues. Trimming pared 0 bases from V and 3 bases from J, leaving 13 bases between. Per the germline V gene, CDR1 is SGHRS and CDR2 is YFSETQ. The CDR3 nucleotides read TGCGCCAGCAGCTTGGAGGAAGGGTTGGACTACGAGCAGTACTTC. Amino acid sequence: CASSLEEGLDYEQYF.

This clonotype has a count of ten or more. The CDR3 loop reads CATKGSSNTGELFF. The CDR3, as DNA: TGTGCCACCAAAGGGAGTTCGAACACCGGGGAGCTGTTTTTT. J is TRBJ2-2 and V is TRBV24-1; TRBD2 is a possible D gene (5 bases). With 8 bases removed from V and 0 bases from J, the gap between germline ends came to 9 bases. There are 14 residues in the CDR3. Germline V gene sequence: CDR1 KGHDR, CDR2 SFDVKD.